Below are 7 T cell receptor beta chains sequenced from a single sample in a study of early T cells in non-severe SARS-CoV-2 infection. TCRdb reprocessed the 5' RACE reads via MiXCR and lists one record per CDR3 protein. The sample holds about 92,000 distinct CDR3 sequences, under 15% seen once. The sequenced sample was whole blood. Receptors originate from an adult who was a healthcare worker with PCR-confirmed SARS-CoV-2 infection or an uninfected control (not recorded which).

A few counts support this clonotype. The chain is built from TRBV20-1 and TRBJ2-1, with D maybe TRBD1 (6 bases). The germline V gene encodes CDR1 DFQATT and CDR2 SNEGSKA (reference sequence). The length of the CDR3 is 12 residues. The V end lost 6 bases, the J end lost 9 bases, and 15 bases lay between the germline ends. The DNA of the CDR3 is TGCAGTGCCTTTCCACAGGGTAGTGAGCAGTTCTTC. Translation gives CSAFPQGSEQFF.

This clonotype was detected once. V is TRBV28 and J is TRBJ2-5, with TRBD1 matching over 8 bases. CDR1 and CDR2 from the germline V gene are MDHEN and SYDVKM. This CDR3 has 13 residues. V shed 5 bases, J shed 6 bases, and the junction held 5 bases outside the gene matches. The CDR3 reads CASSDTGGKTQYF. The CDR3 nucleotides read TGTGCCAGCAGTGATACAGGGGGGAAGACCCAGTACTTC.

This clonotype was seen a few times. V and J are TRBV11-2 and TRBJ2-3; the match to TRBD2 covers 9 bases. Germline V gene lookup returns CDR1 SGHAT and CDR2 FQNNGV. This CDR3 is 18 amino acids long. Trimming removed 5 bases from V and 0 bases from J; junction bases left unmatched: 12. The CDR3 DNA is TGTGCCAGCAGCGGAGGGCTAGCGGGGATCCAGAGCACAGATACGCAGTATTTT. Its translation: CASSGGLAGIQSTDTQYF.

The V call is TRBV5-8, the J call TRBJ2-1, with TRBD2 as a possible D gene (6 bases). Trimming pared 4 bases from V and 2 bases from J, leaving 13 bases between. CDR1 SGHTS and CDR2 YDEGEE come from the germline V gene. The CDR3 has 15 amino acids. CDR3 DNA sequence: TGTGCCAGCAGCGCCTTGAGGGAGGCCTACAATGAGCAGTTCTTC. Translated, it gives CASSALREAYNEQFF.

This clonotype was counted only a few times. This chain links TRBV2 with TRBJ1-2; tentative D call: TRBD1 (6 bases). Between the trimmed V and J ends, which lost 1 base and 8 bases, there was a span of 17 bases. From germline, CDR1 is SNHLY and CDR2 FYNNEI. CDR3 length: 15 residues. The CDR3 sequence: CASSEEGGEWFGYTF. CDR3 DNA sequence: TGTGCCAGCAGTGAAGAGGGGGGCGAATGGTTCGGCTACACCTTC. The complete variable domain, with remaining parts taken from reference TRBV2 and TRBJ1-2, reads EPEVTQTPSHQVTQMGQEVILRCVPISNHLYFYWYRQILGQKVEFLVSFYNNEISEKSEIFDDQFSVERPDGSNFTLKIRSTKLEDSAMYFCASSEEGGEWFGYTFGSGTRLTVV.

V and J are TRBV5-1 and TRBJ1-2, with D hard to call. This CDR3 region has 15 residues. With 2 bases removed from V and 7 bases from J, the gap between germline ends came to 18 bases. The germline gives CDR1 SGHRS, CDR2 YFSETQ. The CDR3 region has the DNA TGCGCCAGCAGCTTTGGACGGCCCTCCCTAGGTGGCTACACCTTC. It translates to CASSFGRPSLGGYTF. The full variable domain, rest sourced from reference TRBV5-1 and TRBJ1-2, is KAGVTQTPRYLIKTRGQQVTLSCSPISGHRSVSWYQQTPGQGLQFLFEYFSETQRNKGNFPGRFSGRQFSNSRSEMNVSTLELGDSALYLCASSFGRPSLGGYTFGSGTRLTVV.

This clonotype was seen ten or more times. The chain joins TRBV11-2 to TRBJ2-1; 8 nucleotides match TRBD2. The V segment lost 3 bases and the J segment 9 bases; nucleotides outside the gene matches: 10. CDR1 is SGHAT, CDR2 FQNNGV, per germline. This CDR3 is 15 amino acids long. CDR3 nucleotides: TGTGCCAGCAGCTTCCCACTAGCGGAGGCTGTTGAGCAGTTCTTC. It codes for CASSFPLAEAVEQFF.